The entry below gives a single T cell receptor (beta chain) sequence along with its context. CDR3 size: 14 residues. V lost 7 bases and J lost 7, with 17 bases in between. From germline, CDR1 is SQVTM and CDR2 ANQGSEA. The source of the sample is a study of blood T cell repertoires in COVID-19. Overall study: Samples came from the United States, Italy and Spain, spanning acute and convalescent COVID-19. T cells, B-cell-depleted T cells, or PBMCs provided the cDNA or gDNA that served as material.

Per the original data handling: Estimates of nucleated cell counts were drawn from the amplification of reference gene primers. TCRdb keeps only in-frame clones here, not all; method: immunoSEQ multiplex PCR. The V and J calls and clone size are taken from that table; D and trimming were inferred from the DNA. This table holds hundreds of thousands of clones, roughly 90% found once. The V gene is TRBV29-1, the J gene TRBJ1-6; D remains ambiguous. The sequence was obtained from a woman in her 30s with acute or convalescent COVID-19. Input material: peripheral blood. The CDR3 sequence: CSAKLAAENSPLHF. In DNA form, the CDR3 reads TGCAGCGCCAAGTTGGCGGCCGAGAATTCACCCCTCCACTTT. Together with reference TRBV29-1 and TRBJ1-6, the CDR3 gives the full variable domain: SAVISQKPSRDICQRGTSLTIQCQVDSQVTMMFWYRQQPGQSLTLIATANQGSEATYESGFVIDKFPISRPNLTFSTLTVSNMSPEDSSIYLCSAKLAAENSPLHFGNGTRLTVT.